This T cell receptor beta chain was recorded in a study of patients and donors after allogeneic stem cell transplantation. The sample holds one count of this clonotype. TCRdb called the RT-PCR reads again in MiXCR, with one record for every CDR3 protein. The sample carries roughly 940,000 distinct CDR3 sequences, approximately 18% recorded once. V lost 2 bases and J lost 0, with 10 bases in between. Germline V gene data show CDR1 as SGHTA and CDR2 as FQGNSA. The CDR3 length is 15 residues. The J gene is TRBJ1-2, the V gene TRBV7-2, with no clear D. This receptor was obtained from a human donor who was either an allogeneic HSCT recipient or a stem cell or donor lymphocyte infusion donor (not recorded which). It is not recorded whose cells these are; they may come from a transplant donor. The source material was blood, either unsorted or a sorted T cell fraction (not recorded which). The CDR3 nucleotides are TGTGCCAGCAGCTTAACCCCCGCCACTAACTATGGCTACACCTTC. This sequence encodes CASSLTPATNYGYTF. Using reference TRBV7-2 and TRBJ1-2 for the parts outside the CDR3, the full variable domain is GAGVSQSPSNKVTEKGKDVELRCDPISGHTALYWYRQSLGQGLEFLIYFQGNSAPDKSGLPSDRFSAERTGGSVSTLTIQRTQQEDSAVYLCASSLTPATNYGYTFGSGTRLTVV.